Listed below are T cell receptor beta chains from one sample, sequenced in a study of blood T cells in healthy people across ages. TCRdb reprocessed the 5' RACE reads with MiXCR, giving one entry per CDR3 protein. The sample shows 600,000 to 850,000 distinct CDR3 sequences, approximately 39% of them seen only once. The material sequenced was blood. The receptors here all came from a woman aged 60-70 years in good health. Each CDR3 is given with its conserved first and last residue. D genes are given only for firm matches. Not all rows give a size; the values are once, few, many and, for expanded clones, a class.

>TRBD2|many|TRBJ2-3|TRBV7-3
TGTGCCAGCAGCTCAGGACTAGCGGGATCAGATACGCAGTATTTT
CASSSGLAGSDTQYF
>-|-|TRBJ2-2|TRBV20-1
TGCAGTGCTAGTCAGGAGAACACCGGGGAGCTGTTTTTT
CSASQENTGELFF
>TRBD1|-|TRBJ2-5|TRBV7-8
TGTGCCAGCAGCAAGACAGGGGTGGTCTCCAGAGAGACCCAGTACTTC
CASSKTGVVSRETQYF
>-|many|TRBJ1-2|TRBV25-1
TGTGCCAGCAGTGATCTCGTCAGGGAGTCTGGCTACACCTTC
CASSDLVRESGYTF
>-|-|TRBJ2-1|TRBV6-1
TGTGCCAGCAGTGATTTAAGCACTAGGGGTGGCAATGAGCAGTTCTTC
CASSDLSTRGGNEQFF
>TRBD2|-|TRBJ2-7|TRBV24-1
TGTGCCACCAGTGGGGGTAGCGGGAGCCCCATCGAGCAGTACTTC
CATSGGSGSPIEQYF
>-|-|TRBJ2-1|TRBV7-3
TGTGCCAGCAGACCGGCAGGAGGGGGCTATTGGTTCTTC
CASRPAGGGYWFF
>TRBD2|many|TRBJ2-3|TRBV4-1
TGCGCCAGCAGCCAAGATAAAGGGACTAGCGGGGGGGCCCTAGATACGCAGTATTTT
CASSQDKGTSGGALDTQYF
>-|-|TRBJ2-1|TRBV25-1
TGTGCCAGCCGAGGGGCCCGGGGGCCACTACTCAATGAGCAGTTCTTC
CASRGARGPLLNEQFF
>-|-|TRBJ2-6|TRBV11-2
TGTGCCAGCAGCTTGTACACAGACGTCTCTGGGGCCAACGTCCTGACTTTC
CASSLYTDVSGANVLTF
>TRBD2|few|TRBJ2-1|TRBV12-5
TGTGCTAGTGGTCGCGGGGGGGCCTCGGACGAGCAGTTCTTC
CASGRGGASDEQFF
>-|many|TRBJ2-7|TRBV14
TGTGCCAGCAGCCGGGCGTGGGATTACGAGCAGTACTTC
CASSRAWDYEQYF
>TRBD1|-|TRBJ1-2|TRBV4-2
TGTGCCAGCAGCCAGAGACAGGGCGATTACTATGGCTACACCTTC
CASSQRQGDYYGYTF
>TRBD2|few|TRBJ2-7|TRBV6-6
TGTGCCAGCAGTTACCCCCTAGCGGACTCCTACGAGCAGTACTTC
CASSYPLADSYEQYF
>TRBD2|-|TRBJ2-7|TRBV7-3
TGTGCCAGCGGCGAACTAGGCGGGGGGATTTCCTCCTACGAGCAGTACTTC
CASGELGGGISSYEQYF
>TRBD2|-|TRBJ2-1|TRBV3-1
TGTGCCAGCAGCCAAGCACCAGCGGGGTACAATGAGCAGTTCTTC
CASSQAPAGYNEQFF
>-|few|TRBJ2-5|TRBV20-1
TGCAGTGCTAGGAGGAGGGAAGAGATCCAGTACTTC
CSARRREEIQYF
>-|many|TRBJ1-2|TRBV12-3/TRBV12-4
TGTGCCAGCAGTCCAAGCCTACAGGGCCACTATGGCTACACCTTC
CASSPSLQGHYGYTF
>TRBD2|few|TRBJ2-2|TRBV4-1
TGCGCCAGCAGCCAAGAGTCGCTAGCGGGGGCCAGAAACACCGGGGAGCTGTTTTTT
CASSQESLAGARNTGELFF
>-|-|TRBJ2-1|TRBV2
TGTGCCAGCAGTGAACAAGGAGGGGGGGGGCAGTTCTTC
CASSEQGGGGQFF
>-|-|TRBJ2-3|TRBV29-1
TGCAGCGTTGATGGGGCGGGACTTGCAGATACGCAGTATTTT
CSVDGAGLADTQYF
>TRBD2|-|TRBJ2-7|TRBV11-2
TGTGCCAGCAGCGTCGGGACTAGCGGGAACGAGCAGTACTTC
CASSVGTSGNEQYF
>-|once|TRBJ2-3|TRBV6-1
TGTGCCAGCACCCTAAAATTTACAGGCGGCGAATCAGATACGCAGTATTTT
CASTLKFTGGESDTQYF
>-|once|TRBJ2-2|TRBV4-2
TGTGCCAGCAGCAAGGGACTGCCCGGTGGGGAGCTGTTTTTT
CASSKGLPGGELFF
>TRBD1|-|TRBJ1-1|TRBV7-8
TGTGCCAGCAGCCGGACAGGGAAGCACACTGAAGCTTTCTTT
CASSRTGKHTEAFF
>TRBD1|-|TRBJ1-2|TRBV29-1
TGCAGCGTTGGGCCAGGGGGGTTCGGCTACACCTTC
CSVGPGGFGYTF
>TRBD2|-|TRBJ2-3|TRBV6-1
TGTGCCAGCAGTGGGGGGATAAACGGCCAACTAGCGGGAGGGAGCACAGATACGCAGTATTTT
CASSGGINGQLAGGSTDTQYF
>TRBD2|-|TRBJ2-1|TRBV7-2
TGTGCCAGCAGCTTAGAGGGACTAGCGGGAGGTATGCAGTTCTTC
CASSLEGLAGGMQFF
>-|-|TRBJ2-5|TRBV6-1
TGTGCCACCAGCAGTGCTGACGAGACCCAGTACTTC
CATSSADETQYF
>-|-|TRBJ2-7|TRBV9
TGTGCCAGCAGCCAATCTCAGCGGGCCCAGGGGCCCTACGAGCAGTACTTC
CASSQSQRAQGPYEQYF
>-|-|TRBJ1-2|TRBV12-5
TGTGCTAGTGGTTTGTCCGTTGTACAGGCGTTCTATGGCTACACCTTC
CASGLSVVQAFYGYTF
>TRBD2|many|TRBJ2-1|TRBV7-2
TGTGCCAGCAGCACGACTAGCTTGGGTGAGCAGTTCTTC
CASSTTSLGEQFF
>TRBD1|-|TRBJ1-2|TRBV30
TGTGCCTGGAGTGTAAACGGGCGGCAGGGGGCCGATGGCTACACCTTC
CAWSVNGRQGADGYTF
>TRBD2|-|TRBJ2-1|TRBV20-1
TGCAGTGCGCAGACTAGCGGGAGTTCTCAGTTCTTC
CSAQTSGSSQFF
>TRBD2|few|TRBJ2-7|TRBV11-2
TGTGCCAGCAGCTTAGTCGCGGGGGGGTACAATGAGCAGTACTTC
CASSLVAGGYNEQYF
>-|-|TRBJ1-4|TRBV7-3
TGTGCCAGCAGCTCTCAGGGGTTTGGTAATGAAAAACTGTTTTTT
CASSSQGFGNEKLFF
>TRBD2|-|TRBJ2-7|TRBV5-5
TGTGCCAGCAGCTTAACGGGAGGACTCCTCGAGCAGTACTTC
CASSLTGGLLEQYF
>TRBD2|-|TRBJ2-4|TRBV20-1
TGCAGTGCCGCGGGGGTAGCCAAAAACATTCAGTACTTC
CSAAGVAKNIQYF
>-|-|TRBJ2-3|TRBV7-3
TGTGCCAGCAGCATTCCGGGAGAGGCAGATACGCAGTATTTT
CASSIPGEADTQYF
>-|many|TRBJ2-5|TRBV29-1
TGCAGCGTTGACGATGGAGTTCAAGAGACCCAGTACTTC
CSVDDGVQETQYF
>-|many|TRBJ1-2|TRBV3-1
TGTGCCAGCAGCTCCCCCGGGAACTATGGCTACACCTTC
CASSSPGNYGYTF